One and the same sample provided the 24 T cell receptor beta chains below, sequenced in a study of Ad26.COV2.S vaccination and SARS-CoV-2 variants. Treatment denoted: approximately 18 received Ad26.COV2.S at low or high dose, single or two shots; about 5 received placebo; per-sample allocation not given. Day 63 after the first injection of vaccine or placebo was the sampling time. Assay: immunoSEQ multiplex PCR; the TCRdb copy retains only in-frame clones and omits some. The sample includes 200,000 to 300,000 clones, over 75% of them seen just once. The input for sequencing was peripheral blood, taken in a trial of Ad26.COV2.S vaccine versus placebo. The receptors shown here come from a person aged 18-65 years who received the Ad26.COV2.S COVID-19 vaccine or a placebo.

In its sample, this clone was seen many times. The chain recombines TRBV6-4 with TRBJ2-2; perhaps TRBD1 as D (7 bases). The germline V gene has CDR1 MRHNA and CDR2 SNTAGT. Trimming left V 6 bases short and J 3 bases short, with 11 bases between. This CDR3 has 14 amino acids. The CDR3, as DNA: TGTGCCAGCAGCCCCAGGGGGGACACCGGGGAGCTGTTTTTT. Protein product: CASSPRGDTGELFF.

This chain links TRBV4-1 with TRBJ1-6; TRBD1 agrees at 7 bases. This CDR3 spans 16 amino acids. V gave up 3 bases and J gave up 7 bases; unmatched junction bases: 9. Looked up from germline, CDR1 is MGHRA and CDR2 is YSYEKL. The CDR3 nucleotides are TGCGCCAGCAGCCAGGCTTCGACAGGGTCCAATTCACCCCTCCACTTT. Translating gives CASSQASTGSNSPLHF.

The rearrangement uses TRBV7-8 and TRBJ1-6; TRBD1 agrees at 8 bases. Trimming took 4 bases from V and 7 from J; bases not matched to a gene: 3. Germline V gene sequence: CDR1 SGHVS, CDR2 FQNEAQ. CDR3 size: 14 residues. CDR3 in amino acids: CASSSRQGNSPLHF. The CDR3 coding sequence is TGTGCCAGCAGCTCCCGACAGGGGAATTCACCCCTCCACTTT.

The V gene is TRBV6-1, the J gene TRBJ2-1, with 7 bases identical to TRBD2. The germline gives CDR1 MNHNS, CDR2 SASEGT. The CDR3 is 20 residues long. The V segment lost 0 bases and the J segment 9 bases; nucleotides outside the gene matches: 23. CDR3 loop: CASSEAGLGRTGLVSGEQFF. The DNA for the CDR3 is TGTGCCAGCAGTGAAGCAGGTTTGGGACGGACCGGACTAGTATCCGGTGAGCAGTTCTTC.

The chain has TRBV11-2 and TRBJ2-7, with no clear D. Germline-derived CDR1 and CDR2 are SGHAT and FQNNGV. Trimming pared 0 bases from V and 3 bases from J, leaving 6 bases between. The CDR3 contains 13 residues. The CDR3 here is CASSLERYYEQYF. Here the CDR3 DNA reads TGTGCCAGCAGCTTAGAGCGCTACTACGAGCAGTACTTC.

The genes are TRBV27 and TRBJ2-7; 7 nucleotides line up with TRBD2. CDR3 length: 17 amino acids. The germline CDR1 and CDR2 sequences are MNHEY and SMNVEV (reference sequence). Germline trimming cut 5 bases from V and 3 bases from J; bases unmatched to any gene: 16. Written as DNA, the CDR3 is TGTGCCAGCAGTCTATACCCCCCGACGGGGGGTAACTACGAGCAGTACTTC. It codes for CASSLYPPTGGNYEQYF.

J is TRBJ2-3 and V is TRBV7-9; D possibly uses TRBD1 or TRBD2 (6 bases each). Looked up from germline, CDR1 is SEHNR and CDR2 is FQNEAQ (reference sequence). Trimming cost V 3 bases and J 2 bases, with 12 bases left between them. This CDR3 has 15 amino acids. The CDR3, as DNA: TGTGCCAGCAGCTTGGACGGGGGCTACACAGATACGCAGTATTTT. It specifies CASSLDGGYTDTQYF.

The rearrangement uses TRBV7-8 and TRBJ2-3; TRBD2 is a possible D gene (6 bases). In germline, CDR1 is SGHVS, CDR2 FQNEAQ. V was pared by 0 bases and J by 7 bases, with 11 bases between. The CDR3 runs to 14 residues. The CDR3 here is CASSLAGGLNTQYF. CDR3 sequence (DNA): TGTGCCAGCAGCTTAGCGGGAGGACTGAATACGCAGTATTTT.

The V call is TRBV10-1, the J call TRBJ2-2; D not certain. V lost 8 bases to trimming and J lost 6 bases, with 13 bases between them. This CDR3 is built from 13 residues. Germline loops: CDR1 WNHNN, CDR2 SYGVQD (reference sequence). The CDR3 bases are TGCGCCAGCGCACAAACCGTTCCCGGGGAGCTGTTTTTT. It translates to CASAQTVPGELFF.

A word on this clone: Within the sample, other DNA sequences also encode this same CDR3. V gene TRBV19 combines with J gene TRBJ1-2; 7 nucleotides line up with TRBD1. The CDR3 totals 13 residues. V shed 3 bases, J shed 3 bases, and the junction held 1 base outside the gene matches. CDR1 is LNHDA, CDR2 SQIVND, per germline (reference sequence). The chain's CDR3 is CASSMGQYYGYTF. The CDR3 region has the DNA TGTGCCAGTAGTATGGGACAGTACTATGGCTACACCTTC.

This clone appeared a single time. This chain links TRBV27 with TRBJ2-7; D may be TRBD1 or TRBD2 (6 bases each). V was cut by 0 bases and J by 2 bases, with 20 bases left in between. The germline V gene encodes CDR1 MNHEY and CDR2 SMNVEV (reference sequence). There are 18 residues in the CDR3. In DNA, the CDR3 is TGTGCCAGCAGTTTATCTGCCCAGTGGGGGGCAGTAGCCTACGAGCAGTACTTC. Protein product: CASSLSAQWGAVAYEQYF.

The chain recombines TRBV29-1 with TRBJ2-2; 9 positions match TRBD1. The germline V gene encodes CDR1 SQVTM and CDR2 ANQGSEA. The CDR3 length is 14 residues. Trimming took 7 bases from V and 5 from J; bases not matched to a gene: 8. This CDR3 reads CSGGQGLDTGELFF. The DNA of the CDR3 is TGCAGCGGAGGACAGGGGCTGGATACCGGGGAGCTGTTTTTT.

DNA for the CDR3: TGTGCCAGCACTGCTGGGCCAGGGGCGAATCAGCCCCAGCATTTT. Its translation: CASTAGPGANQPQHF. This chain links TRBV2 with TRBJ1-5; TRBD1 is a possible D gene (6 bases). This CDR3 spans 15 amino acids. With 7 bases removed from V and 4 bases from J, the gap between germline ends came to 17 bases. Per the germline V gene, CDR1 is SNHLY and CDR2 is FYNNEI.

This clone was seen a single time. The chain recombines TRBV2 with TRBJ2-5; D is possibly TRBD2 (5 bases). CDR1 is SNHLY and CDR2 is FYNNEI in the germline V gene. This CDR3 region has 15 residues. V dropped 4 bases and J dropped 5 bases, with 17 bases sitting between them. The CDR3 bases are TGTGCCAGCAGTGGGCGGGCCTCCCCAAGGGAGACCCAGTACTTC. Amino acid sequence: CASSGRASPRETQYF.

The rearrangement joins TRBV28 to TRBJ2-7; possibly TRBD1 or TRBD2 for D (5 bases each). Germline CDR1 is MDHEN and CDR2 is SYDVKM. This CDR3 is 14 amino acids long. Deletions cut 6 bases from V and 3 bases from J, with 15 bases between. CDR3 in amino acids: CASRGERQGYEQYF. The CDR3 region has the DNA TGTGCCAGCAGGGGGGAGAGGCAGGGCTACGAGCAGTACTTC.

At least ten counts were recorded for this clone. The chain has TRBV7-9 and TRBJ1-1; no reliable D call. Germline V CDR1 and CDR2: SEHNR, FQNEAQ (reference sequence). The CDR3 is 12 residues long. V lost 5 bases, J lost 10 bases, and 14 bases lay in between. The CDR3 bases are TGTGCCAGCAGCGACCGCGGAGAGAGAGCTTTCTTT. Its protein product is CASSDRGERAFF.

The table lists this clone with many counts. The chain couples TRBV10-2 to TRBJ2-7; 8 positions agree with TRBD2. This CDR3 is built from 14 residues. Germline V gives CDR1 WSHSY, CDR2 SAAADI. The J segment lost 5 bases and the V segment lost 2 bases, leaving 5 bases of the junction unmatched. This chain's CDR3 is CASSERGTSDEQYF. Here the CDR3 DNA reads TGCGCCAGCAGTGAGCGGGGGACTAGTGACGAGCAGTACTTC.

The CDR3 sequence is CASTRQGSGDTEAFF. CDR3 nucleotide sequence: TGCGCCAGCACCCGACAGGGGTCCGGGGACACTGAAGCTTTCTTT. This chain links TRBV5-1 with TRBJ1-1, with 8 nucleotides matching TRBD1. V shed 6 bases and J 3 bases; nucleotides not matched to a gene: 10. This CDR3 has 15 residues. The germline V gene encodes CDR1 SGHRS and CDR2 YFSETQ.

The gene calls are TRBV3-1 (or the pseudogene TRBV3-2) and TRBJ1-5; D not resolved. Germline V CDR1 and CDR2: LGHDT, YNNKEL (reference sequence). This CDR3 has 13 residues. V lost 3 bases, J lost 4 bases, and 7 bases lay in between. The CDR3 spells CASSQGTNQPQHF. CDR3 nucleotides: TGTGCCAGCAGCCAGGGTACGAATCAGCCCCAGCATTTT.

This rearrangement joins TRBV7-3 to TRBJ2-3, with 9 bases lining up with TRBD2. Per the germline V gene, CDR1 is SGHTA and CDR2 is FQGTGA. Trimming took 7 bases from V and 0 from J; bases not matched to a gene: 11. The CDR3 runs 17 residues. Written as DNA, the CDR3 is TGTGCCAGCACAGCAGAAGGAGGACTAGCGAGCACAGATACGCAGTATTTT. Protein product: CASTAEGGLASTDTQYF.

The V call is TRBV5-1, the J call TRBJ2-5, with D possibly called TRBD1 or TRBD2 (5 bases each). The ends were cut back, 0 bases at V and 2 bases at J, with 14 bases in the middle. CDR1 is SGHRS and CDR2 is YFSETQ in the germline V gene. CDR3 size: 16 residues. This CDR3 reads CASSLEPGPRQETQYF. The CDR3 DNA is TGCGCCAGCAGCTTGGAACCGGGACCGAGGCAAGAGACCCAGTACTTC.

The chain's CDR3 is CASSLAQGLADEQYF. The CDR3 nucleotides are TGTGCCAGCAGCTTAGCTCAGGGGTTAGCGGACGAGCAGTACTTC. The chain recombines TRBV7-9 with TRBJ2-7; D may match TRBD1 or TRBD2 (6 bases each). The length of the CDR3 is 15 residues. The germline V and J ends were trimmed by 0 bases and 5 bases, with 14 bases remaining between them. Germline CDR1 is SEHNR and CDR2 is FQNEAQ (reference sequence).

The chain combines TRBV21-1 with TRBJ2-5; TRBD2 reflects the table's D call only, with no check against the DNA. TRBV21-1 corresponds to a pseudogene. The CDR3 runs to 19 residues. CDR3 in DNA: TGTGCCAGCAGCAAAGACCGGAGCGGGAGGTGGTACCCCGAAGAGACCCAGTACTTC. As protein: CASSKDRSGRWYPEETQYF.

The chain has TRBV7-2 and TRBJ2-7, with unresolved D. The CDR3 runs to 13 residues. Trimming removed 3 bases at V and 3 bases at J, with 9 bases between. CDR1 and CDR2 from the germline V gene are SGHTA and FQGNSA. Written as DNA, the CDR3 is TGTGCCAGCAGCTTTGCAGCCAACTACGAGCAGTACTTC. It yields the protein CASSFAANYEQYF. Based on the CDR3 plus reference TRBV7-2 and TRBJ2-7, the full variable domain is GAGVSQSPSNKVTEKGKDVELRCDPISGHTALYWYRQSLGQGLEFLIYFQGNSAPDKSGLPSDRFSAERTGGSVSTLTIQRTQQEDSAVYLCASSFAANYEQYFGPGTRLTVT.